Listed below are T cell receptor beta chains from one sample, sequenced in a study of blood T cell repertoires in COVID-19. Some clones are missing from TCRdb's copy, which holds only in-frame ones; the method was immunoSEQ multiplex PCR. The sample contains almost 350,000 clones, approximately 89% of which appear only once. The specimen sequenced was peripheral blood. These TCRs come from a woman in her sixties with COVID-19, enrolled during active disease. CDR3s include the opening cysteine and the closing phenylalanine or tryptophan. Fields, in order: CDR3 DNA, CDR3 protein, J gene, D gene, V gene. A D gene is named only where the DNA matches it firmly.

TGTGCCAGCAGCTTGGCCAAACAGAAGAATCAGCCCCAGCATTTT	CASSLAKQKNQPQHF	TRBJ1-5	-	TRBV5-8
TGCGCCAGCAGCTCGGGACACAACTATAATTCACCCCTCCACTTT	CASSSGHNYNSPLHF	TRBJ1-6	-	TRBV5-1
TGTGCCAGCAGCGGGCAGGGGCGAATTGGCACAGATACGCAGTATTTT	CASSGQGRIGTDTQYF	TRBJ2-3	-	TRBV13
TGTGCCAGCAGTTTATTCGGGGCAGGGGAGTTCGGCTACACCTTC	CASSLFGAGEFGYTF	TRBJ1-2	-	TRBV28
TGTGCCAGTAGTACCCTGGGACAGGGGGCCGGTGCTAGCACAGATACGCAGTATTTT	CASSTLGQGAGASTDTQYF	TRBJ2-3	TRBD1	TRBV19
TGTGCCAGCAGCTTAGCTGGACAACATGGCTACACCTTC	CASSLAGQHGYTF	TRBJ1-2	-	TRBV7-9
TGTGCCAGCAGCCCTCGTTTGGGCAGTCCCTCTTTGAACACTGAAGCTTTCTTT	CASSPRLGSPSLNTEAFF	TRBJ1-1	-	TRBV5-8
TGTGCCAGCTCACCATTAGAAACTAGCGGGGAGGCCCAGTACTTC	CASSPLETSGEAQYF	TRBJ2-5	TRBD2	TRBV18
TGTGCCAGCAGTTACTCTGGACGGGGCGGGGGCTACGAGCAGTACTTC	CASSYSGRGGGYEQYF	TRBJ2-7	TRBD2	TRBV6-5
TGTGCCATCAGTGAGTCGACAGCAGATACGCAGTATTTT	CAISESTADTQYF	TRBJ2-3	-	TRBV10-3
TGTGCCAGCAGCGCGCCCGGGACAGGGGGGAGTGGCTACACCTTC	CASSAPGTGGSGYTF	TRBJ1-2	TRBD1	TRBV25-1
TGTGCCAGCAGCTCCCGGACTAGCCTCGACAATGAGCAGTTCTTC	CASSSRTSLDNEQFF	TRBJ2-1	TRBD2	TRBV9
TGTGCCAGTAGTATAGGGACTAATAGCAATCAGCCCCAGCATTTT	CASSIGTNSNQPQHF	TRBJ1-5	-	TRBV19
TGTGCCAGTAGTATAGTCCTAACCCAAGAGACCCAGTACTTC	CASSIVLTQETQYF	TRBJ2-5	-	TRBV19
TGTGCCAGCACTTCCGACCGGGGAGTGGGATACGAGCAGTACTTC	CASTSDRGVGYEQYF	TRBJ2-7	-	TRBV6-6
TGTGCCTGGAGCGCCCCCAGGACAGCTAACTATGGCTACACCTTC	CAWSAPRTANYGYTF	TRBJ1-2	-	TRBV30
TGCGCCAGCAGCTTTGGGGCACAGGGGGCAGGACAGCCCCAGCATTTT	CASSFGAQGAGQPQHF	TRBJ1-5	TRBD1	TRBV5-1
TGCAGTGCTAGTCGCGGGACTCCTATCTACGAGCAGTACTTC	CSASRGTPIYEQYF	TRBJ2-7	-	TRBV20-1
TGCGCCAGCCGGGACAGCGCCTACAATGAGCAGTTCTTC	CASRDSAYNEQFF	TRBJ2-1	TRBD1	TRBV5-1
TGTGCCTGGGAGGAGGGGAGCGGCTACACCTTC	CAWEEGSGYTF	TRBJ1-2	-	TRBV30
TGTGCCAGCAGCCCAGACAGGGGGCAAAGGTTTAATTCACCCCTCCACTTT	CASSPDRGQRFNSPLHF	TRBJ1-6	TRBD1	TRBV9
TGTGCCAGCAGCGTAGTGGCGGAGCGCTCTGAAGCTTTCTTT	CASSVVAERSEAFF	TRBJ1-1	-	TRBV9